Presented here are 17 T cell receptor beta chains from one specimen sequenced in a study of blood T cell repertoires in COVID-19. TCRdb keeps only in-frame clones here, not all; method: immunoSEQ multiplex PCR. The data contain around 160,000 clones, about four fifths of them singletons. The sample was peripheral blood. Receptors originate from a human donor with acute or convalescent COVID-19. The donor label of this sample is uncertain.

This chain links TRBV6-5 with TRBJ1-3; D is perhaps TRBD1 (6 bases). Germline CDR1 MNHEY, CDR2 SVGAGI. V lost 6 bases and J 6 bases, leaving 15 bases between the germline ends. The CDR3 totals 14 residues. The CDR3 reads CASRARGTVNTIYF. The CDR3 coding sequence is TGTGCCAGCAGGGCCAGGGGAACAGTAAACACCATATATTTT.

The chain links TRBV12-3 or TRBV12-4 to TRBJ2-7; the match to TRBD2 covers 7 bases. Unmatched junction bases numbered 6, after V lost 4 bases and J lost 6 bases. The CDR3 loop spans 13 amino acids. The CDR3 DNA follows: TGTGCCAGCAGTTCCTCGGGGAGGGGCGAGCAGTACTTC. Residues: CASSSSGRGEQYF.

This clone was observed a few times. The chain has TRBV11-1 and TRBJ2-5; TRBD2 matches 14 bases. The V gene's germline CDR1 is SGHAT and CDR2 FQDESV (reference sequence). The ends lost 0 bases at V and 6 bases at J; junction bases unmatched: 12. This CDR3 comprises 19 residues. The CDR3 nucleotides read TGTGCCAGCAGCTTAGCGCTCTCGACTAGCGGGGGGGCCGGAAAGACCCAGTACTTC. It codes for CASSLALSTSGGAGKTQYF.

The V call is TRBV4-2, the J call TRBJ1-5, with 10 nucleotides matching TRBD1. Germline V gene sequence: CDR1 LGHNA, CDR2 YNFKEQ. The CDR3 sequence is 16 residues long. V lost 3 bases and J lost 4; bases outside the gene matches: 6. CDR3: CASSQGTGVGNQPQHF. The CDR3 region has the DNA TGTGCCAGCAGCCAGGGGACAGGGGTAGGGAATCAGCCCCAGCATTTT.

The chain is built from TRBV6-5 and TRBJ1-2; TRBD1 agrees at 7 bases. This CDR3 comprises 14 residues. The V gene end was trimmed by 6 bases and the J gene end by 2 bases; junction bases not matched to a gene: 6. Germline values: CDR1 MNHEY, CDR2 SVGAGI. CDR3 in DNA: TGTGCCAGCAGGGAGACAGGGAAGAACTATGGCTACACCTTC. Translated: CASRETGKNYGYTF.

Many counts were recorded for this clone. The sample has other DNA sequences that encode this CDR3 too. The CDR3 reads CASSPGQNEKLFF. The CDR3 nucleotides are TGTGCCAGCTCACCTGGACAGAATGAAAAACTGTTTTTT. The chain recombines TRBV18 with TRBJ1-4, with D perhaps TRBD1 (6 bases). The CDR3 is 13 residues long. With 3 bases removed from V and 5 bases from J, the gap between germline ends came to 7 bases. Germline V gives CDR1 KGHSH, CDR2 LQKENI.

The chain carries TRBV6-1 and TRBJ2-2; 7 nucleotides line up with TRBD2. J lost 4 bases, V lost 1 base, and 3 bases had no gene match. The CDR3 has 15 amino acids. Germline CDR1 MNHNS, CDR2 SASEGT. This CDR3 reads CASSEGGGVTGELFF. DNA of the CDR3: TGTGCCAGCAGTGAAGGGGGAGGGGTCACCGGGGAGCTGTTTTTT.

The chain recombines TRBV5-1 with TRBJ1-2, with a tentative D call TRBD1 (5 bases). Germline assignment: CDR1 SGHRS and CDR2 YFSETQ. Trimming pared 0 bases from V and 2 bases from J, leaving 5 bases between. The CDR3 extends over 13 amino acids. The CDR3 here is CASSLEGNYGYTF. As DNA, the CDR3 is TGCGCCAGCAGCTTGGAGGGGAACTATGGCTACACCTTC.

This chain uses TRBV21-1 with TRBJ1-2; TRBD1, the table's D call, was not compared with the DNA. TRBV21-1 is reported as a pseudogene. This CDR3 comprises 16 residues. The CDR3 sequence is CARGNLTGPHSYGYTF. CDR3 in DNA: TGTGCCAGGGGAAACCTTACAGGGCCACACTCGTATGGCTACACCTTC.

V is TRBV11-3 and J is TRBJ2-5, with TRBD2 as a possible D gene (6 bases). Germline values: CDR1 SGHNT, CDR2 YENEEA. V was pared by 4 bases and J by 6 bases, with 12 bases between. The CDR3 is made up of 13 amino acids. The CDR3 DNA reads as TGTGCCAGCAGCTCTGGCGGGGCAAAGACCCAGTACTTC. Protein sequence: CASSSGGAKTQYF.

This CDR3 reads CASSYDGTGRREQYV. The CDR3 bases are TGTGCCAGCAGTTACGATGGGACAGGGAGGCGCGAGCAGTACGTC. V usage is TRBV6-5 and J usage is TRBJ2-7; 9 nucleotides align to TRBD1. This CDR3 has 15 residues. V shed 2 bases and J 6 bases; nucleotides not matched to a gene: 8. Germline-derived CDR1 and CDR2 are MNHEY and SVGAGI.

The chain joins TRBV19 to TRBJ1-1, with TRBD1 as a possible D gene (6 bases). Germline V gene lookup returns CDR1 LNHDA and CDR2 SQIVND (reference sequence). CDR3 length: 15 amino acids. V lost 3 bases and J lost 0, with 11 bases in between. CDR3 bases: TGTGCCAGTAGTATGGTAGGGGGATTGAACACTGAAGCTTTCTTT. Encoded protein: CASSMVGGLNTEAFF. Full variable domain (remainder filled in from reference TRBV19 and TRBJ1-1): DGGITQSPKYLFRKEGQNVTLSCEQNLNHDAMYWYRQDPGQGLRLIYYSQIVNDFQKGDIAEGYSVSREKKESFPLTVTSAQKNPTAFYLCASSMVGGLNTEAFFGQGTRLTVV.

The chain employs TRBV6-7 and TRBJ1-1; D not certain. TRBV6-7 falls under the ORF class, with uncertain function. V lost 6 bases and J 0 bases, leaving 11 bases between the germline ends. The CDR3 runs 14 residues. The CDR3 sequence: CASSPGTMNTEAFF. DNA for the CDR3: TGTGCCAGCAGCCCGGGAACGATGAACACTGAAGCTTTCTTT.

The genes are TRBV3-1 (or the pseudogene TRBV3-2) and TRBJ2-5; possible D gene TRBD2, 5 bases. Germline CDR1 and CDR2: LGHDT and YNNKEL (reference sequence). The CDR3 has 17 residues. Between the trimmed V and J ends, which lost 4 bases and 2 bases, there was a span of 20 bases. The CDR3 DNA sequence: TGTGCCAGCAGCCTGCGGTTGGGGTACGGGATACAAGAGACCCAGTACTTC. Encoded protein: CASSLRLGYGIQETQYF.

About this clone: One end of the junction does not line up with germline, which may come from a read error. The genes are TRBV6-1 and TRBJ1-6; no definite D call. CDR3 length equals 16 residues. Germline V gives CDR1 MNHNS, CDR2 SASEGT. Written as DNA, the CDR3 is TGTGCCAGCGGTGAAGGAACTTACTCCTATAATTCACCCCTCCACTTT. This gives the protein CASGEGTYSYNSPLHF.

This chain joins TRBV7-9 and TRBJ2-5; D perhaps matches TRBD1 (6 bases). Deletions cut 7 bases from V and 4 bases from J, with 22 bases between. The CDR3 totals 16 residues. The germline V gene encodes CDR1 SEHNR and CDR2 FQNEAQ (reference sequence). The CDR3: CASNPSGRGQRETQYF. DNA for the CDR3: TGTGCCAGCAACCCCTCGGGGAGAGGACAGCGAGAGACCCAGTACTTC.

As regards this clone: A junction boundary mismatches the germline segment, possibly from a read error. This rearrangement joins TRBV28 to TRBJ1-1; TRBD1 is a possible D gene (6 bases). The germline CDR1 and CDR2 sequences are MDHEN and SYDVKM. CDR3 size: 12 residues. CDR3 region: CASSFGQSPLVF. The CDR3 nucleotides read TGTGCCAGCAGTTTCGGACAGTCCCCCCTAGTTTTT.